Listed below are T cell receptor beta chains from one sample, sequenced in a study of post-analysis software for immune sequencing data. TCRdb fed the PCR reads into MiXCR, producing one record per CDR3 protein. The sample carries roughly 800,000 distinct CDR3 sequences, around 42% recorded once. The sample comprised blood. All receptors come from a girl aged 10-17 years with multiple sclerosis. Each CDR3 is given with its conserved first and last residue. The D gene is left open where the match is weak. Clone size is stated in some rows and not others, as once, few, many or a class when expanded.

19,TRBV12-3/TRBV12-4,NA,NA,TRBJ2-5,CASSLNPAREGLGGKTQYF,TGTGCCAGCAGTTTAAACCCAGCGAGAGAGGGCCTGGGGGGAAAGACCCAGTACTTC
14,TRBV9,NA,NA,TRBJ1-5,CASSRDGRNQPQHF,TGTGCCAGCAGCCGGGACGGTAGAAATCAGCCCCAGCATTTT
16,TRBV7-2,TRBD2,NA,TRBJ2-3,CASSLGTSGNTDTQYF,TGTGCCAGCAGCTTAGGGACTAGCGGAAACACAGATACGCAGTATTTT
16,TRBV5-1,TRBD2,NA,TRBJ2-5,CASSVTSGRASGEQYF,TGCGCCAGCAGCGTTACTAGCGGGAGGGCCTCTGGGGAGCAGTACTTC
16,TRBV4-1,NA,few,TRBJ2-1,CASSQDKLAGANEQFF,TGCGCCAGCAGCCAAGATAAACTAGCCGGAGCCAATGAGCAGTTCTTC
14,TRBV20-1,TRBD2,NA,TRBJ2-3,CSAAGAGGADTQYF,TGCAGTGCCGCCGGGGCGGGAGGGGCAGATACGCAGTATTTT
14,TRBV4-2,NA,NA,TRBJ2-7,CASSQPGFSYEQYF,TGTGCCAGCAGCCAACCAGGCTTCTCCTACGAGCAGTACTTC
14,TRBV2,NA,NA,TRBJ2-3,CASSVIASTDTQYF,TGTGCCAGCAGTGTGATCGCTAGCACAGATACGCAGTATTTT
13,TRBV20-1,NA,few,TRBJ1-2,CSAPPAGPGGYTF,TGCAGTGCTCCCCCGGCAGGGCCTGGGGGCTACACCTTC
13,TRBV10-2,TRBD2,few,TRBJ2-7,CASGLAGAIEQYF,TGCGCCAGCGGACTAGCGGGAGCAATCGAGCAGTACTTC
18,TRBV5-1,TRBD2,NA,TRBJ2-7,CASTRSGMREGTSHEQYF,TGCGCCAGCACCCGCTCGGGGATGCGGGAGGGAACGTCCCACGAGCAGTACTTC
13,TRBV29-1,NA,once,TRBJ1-4,CSVSQTSNEKLFF,TGCAGCGTCTCTCAGACGTCTAATGAAAAACTGTTTTTT
16,TRBV6-2/TRBV6-3,NA,few,TRBJ2-5,CASSYSIRERQETQYF,TGTGCCAGCAGTTACTCGATCAGGGAGAGGCAAGAGACCCAGTACTTC
16,TRBV20-1,TRBD1,NA,TRBJ2-1,CSARPLRDRVYNEQFF,TGCAGTGCTAGACCTTTACGGGACAGGGTTTACAATGAGCAGTTCTTC
13,TRBV20-1,TRBD2,NA,TRBJ2-1,CSAPGLAGDEQFF,TGCAGTGCGCCGGGACTAGCGGGAGATGAGCAGTTCTTC